These 30 T cell receptor beta chains came from one sample sequenced in a study of T-cell memory formation after mild COVID-19. One entry per CDR3 protein results from TCRdb running MiXCR on the 5' RACE reads. The data hold approximately 290,000 distinct CDR3 sequences, with 15% to 20% observed a single time. Sequencing used PBMCs or a T cell subset sorted from them (not recorded which). These receptors all stem from a man between 18 and 29 years old who had mild COVID-19 (a few samples of this study predate the infection). Cell type and time point are not known.

This clonotype was counted only a few times. The V call is TRBV3-1, the J call TRBJ1-5; D is perhaps TRBD1 (5 bases). Trimming removed 3 bases from V and 5 bases from J, with 8 bases in between. The CDR3 runs 13 residues. Germline CDR1 is LGHDT and CDR2 is YNNKEL (reference sequence). The CDR3 coding sequence is TGTGCCAGCAGCCATCGGGGGTATCAGCCCCAGCATTTT. This translates into CASSHRGYQPQHF.

This clonotype came up a few times. The gene calls are TRBV7-9 and TRBJ1-4, with D possibly being TRBD1 (6 bases). The CDR3 runs 14 residues. Germline CDR1 is SEHNR and CDR2 is FQNEAQ (reference sequence). Trimming left V 3 bases short and J 5 bases short, with 10 bases between. The CDR3 DNA is TGTGCCAGCAGCTTCGGGACAAGGAATGAAAAACTGTTTTTT. It specifies CASSFGTRNEKLFF.

The CDR3 sequence: CASKLGRNTEAFF. The CDR3 nucleotides read TGTGCCAGCAAGTTAGGACGGAACACTGAAGCTTTCTTT. The rearrangement links TRBV12-3 or TRBV12-4 to TRBJ1-1; no firm D call. The CDR3 has 13 residues. Between the trimmed V and J ends, which lost 7 bases and 1 base, there was a span of 10 bases.

The chain has TRBV3-1 and TRBJ1-6; possible D gene TRBD1, 5 bases. V was clipped by 2 bases and J by 6 bases, with 8 bases between them. The CDR3 has 14 residues. Germline CDR1 and CDR2: LGHDT and YNNKEL (reference sequence). The CDR3 reads CASSQQGLNSPLHF. CDR3 sequence (DNA): TGTGCCAGCAGCCAACAGGGTCTTAATTCACCCCTCCACTTT.

This clonotype has more than one count but fewer than ten. The V and J genes are TRBV2 and TRBJ2-3; D is uncertain. Germline lookup yields CDR1 SNHLY and CDR2 FYNNEI. V lost 4 bases and J 0 bases, leaving 8 bases between the germline ends. This CDR3 contains 14 residues. In DNA, the CDR3 is TGTGCCAGCAGTGGAATTTCTAGCACAGATACGCAGTATTTT. Translating gives CASSGISSTDTQYF.

This clonotype appeared a few times. The chain links TRBV6-5 to TRBJ1-1, with 9 bases fitting TRBD1. V was clipped by 5 bases and J by 1 base; unmatched bases: 8. CDR3 length: 16 amino acids. From germline, CDR1 is MNHEY and CDR2 SVGAGI. The CDR3 loop is CASSRLPGQGNTEAFF. The CDR3 DNA follows: TGTGCCAGCAGTCGCCTCCCGGGACAGGGGAACACTGAAGCTTTCTTT.

V is TRBV6-5 and J is TRBJ1-5; 7 bases agree with TRBD1. V dropped 6 bases and J dropped 3; count of bases not matched to a gene: 5. The CDR3 length is 14 residues. In germline, CDR1 is MNHEY, CDR2 SVGAGI. The CDR3 nucleotides are TGTGCCAGCAGATCGACAGGGAACAATCAGCCCCAGCATTTT. Protein product: CASRSTGNNQPQHF.

The CDR3 DNA reads TGTGCCAGCAGCTTAGCCACTAGCGGGGGACTCACAGATACGCAGTATTTT. This gives the protein CASSLATSGGLTDTQYF. The V and J genes are TRBV7-2 and TRBJ2-3, with 11 positions matching TRBD2. V lost 0 bases and J lost 2; bases outside the gene matches: 4. The CDR3 spans 17 residues. Germline V gene lookup returns CDR1 SGHTA and CDR2 FQGNSA.

V gene TRBV29-1 combines with J gene TRBJ2-5; unclear D gene. V lost 4 bases, J lost 0 bases, and 6 bases lay in between. The CDR3 spans 12 residues. Germline loops: CDR1 SQVTM, CDR2 ANQGSEA. CDR3: CSVGAYQETQYF. The CDR3 nucleotides read TGCAGCGTTGGGGCCTACCAAGAGACCCAGTACTTC.

This clonotype was seen more than once but under ten times. The CDR3 sequence is CSARDRVTGGSLRAFF. DNA for the CDR3: TGCAGTGCTAGAGATCGGGTAACAGGGGGTTCTCTGAGAGCTTTCTTT. The rearrangement uses TRBV20-1 and TRBJ1-1; 8 bases map to TRBD1. The CDR3 spans 16 residues. V lost 0 bases and J lost 10; bases outside the gene matches: 16. Per germline, CDR1 DFQATT and CDR2 SNEGSKA (reference sequence).

This clonotype has more than one count but fewer than ten. The V call is TRBV29-1, the J call TRBJ1-1; D gene uncertain. CDR1 is SQVTM, CDR2 ANQGSEA, per germline. This CDR3 has 10 amino acids. Trimming shortened V by 4 bases and J by 8 bases, and 8 bases separated the two germline ends. CDR3 nucleotide sequence: TGCAGCGTTGTAGGCAGCGAAGCTTTCTTT. Translation gives CSVVGSEAFF.

V and J are TRBV12-3 or TRBV12-4 and TRBJ1-2; D might be TRBD1 (5 bases). The V gene lost 7 bases and the J gene lost 2 bases, with 14 bases spanning the gap. The CDR3 loop spans 14 amino acids. CDR3 coding DNA: TGTGCCAGCAACCGGGACGGGCTAAACTATGGCTACACCTTC. This sequence encodes CASNRDGLNYGYTF.

In this sample, this clonotype turned up many times. The chain combines TRBV7-2 with TRBJ2-3; tentatively, D is TRBD1 or TRBD2 (5 bases each). Germline assignment: CDR1 SGHTA and CDR2 FQGNSA. This CDR3 is built from 13 residues. Trimming pared 5 bases from V and 10 bases from J, leaving 16 bases between. In nucleotides, the CDR3 is TGTGCCAGCAGCACTCCGGGGCCCGATGCGCAGTATTTT. Protein: CASSTPGPDAQYF.

In its sample, this clonotype was seen a few times. As DNA, the CDR3 is TGTGCCAGCAGCTTGTCGCCGAGCGGGGGCCAAGAGACCCAGTACTTC. The encoded protein is CASSLSPSGGQETQYF. V gene TRBV11-2 combines with J gene TRBJ2-5; 8 nucleotides line up with TRBD2. CDR1 SGHAT and CDR2 FQNNGV come from the germline V gene. The V gene end was trimmed by 3 bases and the J gene end by 1 base; junction bases not matched to a gene: 7. This CDR3 is 16 amino acids long.

This clonotype came up a few times. The chain links TRBV5-1 to TRBJ1-1, with a tentative D call TRBD1 (5 bases). The CDR3 sequence is 15 residues long. Germline lookup yields CDR1 SGHRS and CDR2 YFSETQ. With 4 bases removed from V and 1 base from J, the gap between germline ends came to 14 bases. The CDR3 sequence is CASSTVGHSNTEAFF. Here the CDR3 DNA reads TGCGCCAGCAGCACCGTAGGACATTCGAACACTGAAGCTTTCTTT.

The chain uses TRBV4-1 and TRBJ1-1; D possibly corresponds to TRBD1 (5 bases). Trimming took off 0 bases at V and 1 base at J, with 18 bases between the two ends. Germline values: CDR1 MGHRA, CDR2 YSYEKL. CDR3 length equals 18 residues. CDR3 nucleotide sequence: TGCGCCAGCAGCCAAGATGGTTCGGGGGTTCGTCAGAACACTGAAGCTTTCTTT. It yields the protein CASSQDGSGVRQNTEAFF.

The rearrangement uses TRBV14 and TRBJ2-1; no reliable D call. Trimming cost V 0 bases and J 10 bases, with 10 bases left between them. Germline loops: CDR1 SGHDN, CDR2 FVKESK. The CDR3 contains 13 residues. CDR3 DNA: TGTGCCAGCAGCCAAGATCCTGTAGGCGAGCAGTTCTTC. Translation gives CASSQDPVGEQFF. The full variable domain, rest sourced from reference TRBV14 and TRBJ2-1, is EAGVTQFPSHSVIEKGQTVTLRCDPISGHDNLYWYRRVMGKEIKFLLHFVKESKQDESGMPNNRFLAERTGGTYSTLKVQPAELEDSGVYFCASSQDPVGEQFFGPGTRLTVL.

This clonotype showed up just a few times. V is TRBV2 and J is TRBJ1-4, with 7 bases aligning to TRBD1. CDR1 is SNHLY and CDR2 is FYNNEI in the germline V gene. V shed 11 bases and J 0 bases; nucleotides not matched to a gene: 6. CDR3 length: 14 residues. CDR3 sequence: CAGRDRATNEKLFF. The CDR3 DNA reads as TGTGCCGGCCGGGACAGAGCAACTAATGAAAAACTGTTTTTT. Based on the CDR3 plus reference TRBV2 and TRBJ1-4, the full variable domain is EPEVTQTPSHQVTQMGQEVILRCVPISNHLYFYWYRQILGQKVEFLVSFYNNEISEKSEIFDDQFSVERPDGSNFTLKIRSTKLEDSAMYFCAGRDRATNEKLFFGSGTQLSVL.

This clonotype was recorded a few times. The rearrangement uses TRBV7-2 and TRBJ1-2; D is unclear. There are 13 residues in the CDR3. From germline, CDR1 is SGHTA and CDR2 FQGNSA. V was pared by 3 bases and J by 3 bases, with 8 bases between. Here the CDR3 DNA reads TGTGCCAGCAGCTTCTTTAAGGACTATGGCTACACCTTC. Its translation is CASSFFKDYGYTF.

This clonotype has just a few counts. The chain recombines TRBV7-6 with TRBJ1-2, with TRBD1 identical over 11 bases. V was clipped by 1 base and J by 4 bases; unmatched bases: 5. CDR1 is SGHVS and CDR2 is FNYEAQ in the germline V gene. The CDR3 spans 16 residues. In DNA form, the CDR3 reads TGTGCCAGCAGCTTAGGTGGGACAGGGGGAAGCTATGGCTACACCTTC. This encodes CASSLGGTGGSYGYTF.

This clonotype was picked up a small number of times. The V and J genes are TRBV7-2 and TRBJ1-3; D unclear. Between the trimmed V and J ends, which lost 0 bases and 4 bases, there was a span of 10 bases. The CDR3 contains 15 residues. The V gene's germline CDR1 is SGHTA and CDR2 FQGNSA. The CDR3 DNA is TGTGCCAGCAGCTTAGCAGGCCTGGGCGGAAACACCATATATTTT. It yields the protein CASSLAGLGGNTIYF.

This clonotype has a count of ten or more. J is TRBJ2-2 and V is TRBV20-1; D gene ambiguous. The CDR3 contains 16 residues. V was clipped by 3 bases and J by 1 base, with 15 bases between them. Germline assignment: CDR1 DFQATT and CDR2 SNEGSKA (reference sequence). CDR3 nucleotides: TGCAGTGCTAGGCAGGCCGGTATGATGAACACCGGGGAGCTGTTTTTT. Residues: CSARQAGMMNTGELFF.

This clonotype has just a few counts. The CDR3 spells CASSLGFQVGEKLFF. CDR3 coding DNA: TGTGCCAGCAGTCTCGGGTTCCAAGTTGGGGAAAAACTGTTTTTT. The V call is TRBV6-5, the J call TRBJ1-4; D is ambiguous. The V gene lost 5 bases and the J gene lost 8 bases, with 18 bases spanning the gap. Germline V CDR1 and CDR2: MNHEY, SVGAGI. There are 15 residues in the CDR3.

This clonotype was detected only a few times. This rearrangement joins TRBV4-1 to TRBJ2-7; D is possibly TRBD1 (6 bases). V was pared by 1 base and J by 0 bases, with 13 bases between. This CDR3 region has 16 residues. Germline CDR1 and CDR2: MGHRA and YSYEKL. In DNA form, the CDR3 reads TGCGCCAGCAGCCAAGGCCGAGGGGGACCCTCCTACGAGCAGTACTTC. Protein product: CASSQGRGGPSYEQYF.

This clonotype was observed a few times. The CDR3 DNA reads TGCGCCAGCAGCCAAGATATGGGTCAGCCCCAGCATTTT. Translating it yields CASSQDMGQPQHF. The genes are TRBV4-3 and TRBJ1-5; D gene ambiguous. Trimming removed 0 bases from V and 6 bases from J, with 6 bases in between. CDR1 LGHNA and CDR2 YSLEER come from the germline V gene. The CDR3 is 13 amino acids.

The chain couples TRBV12-3 or TRBV12-4 to TRBJ1-2; 9 bases line up with TRBD1. V gave up 6 bases and J gave up 2 bases; unmatched junction bases: 10. The CDR3 consists of 16 residues. CDR3 amino acids: CASSSSPGQGNYGYTF. CDR3 DNA: TGTGCCAGCAGCTCAAGTCCGGGACAGGGAAACTATGGCTACACCTTC.

This clonotype has just a few counts. V and J are TRBV7-2 and TRBJ2-3; TRBD1 matches at 7 bases. The CDR3 has 15 residues. Germline lookup yields CDR1 SGHTA and CDR2 FQGNSA. V lost 6 bases to trimming and J lost 1 base; unmatched junction nucleotides: 7. The DNA for the CDR3 is TGTGCCAGCAGTGACACAGGGGTCGGCACAGATACGCAGTATTTT. It is translated as CASSDTGVGTDTQYF.

In its sample, this clonotype was seen many times. This chain connects TRBV7-6 to TRBJ2-2, with a weak D call TRBD1 (6 bases). Trimming shortened V by 0 bases and J by 6 bases, and 11 bases separated the two germline ends. The length of the CDR3 is 15 residues. Germline CDR1 and CDR2: SGHVS and FNYEAQ. The CDR3 reads CASSLATGPAGELFF. CDR3 in DNA: TGTGCCAGCAGCTTAGCTACAGGGCCCGCCGGGGAGCTGTTTTTT.

There are a few counts of this clonotype. The junction differs from germline at one of its ends, possibly a read error. J is TRBJ1-1 and V is TRBV6-1, with a weak D call TRBD1 (6 bases). Germline V lookup: CDR1 MNHNS, CDR2 SASEGT. The CDR3 consists of 15 residues. The chain's CDR3 is CASSEELGGRTEAFF. The CDR3 nucleotides read TGTGCCAGCAGCGAAGAATTAGGGGGTCGGACTGAAGCTTTCTTT.

This chain joins TRBV4-1 and TRBJ1-3, with D maybe TRBD1 (5 bases). Trimming stripped 4 bases from V and 3 bases from J, with 19 bases between. The CDR3 spans 17 residues. Germline CDR1 MGHRA, CDR2 YSYEKL. CDR3 in DNA: TGCGCCAGCAGCCGCAGGGACGCGGTAGGCTTTGGAAACACCATATATTTT. Residues: CASSRRDAVGFGNTIYF.